This TCR beta chain was recorded in a study of early T cells in non-severe SARS-CoV-2 infection. In the library, individual cDNA molecules carried attached unique molecular identifiers. Each CDR3 protein is one row after TCRdb ran MiXCR on the 5' RACE reads. The sample shows more than 30,000 distinct CDR3 sequences, under 6.5% of them seen only once. There are many counts of this clonotype. V lost 1 base, J lost 2 bases, and 14 bases lay in between. This CDR3 contains 15 residues. The germline gives CDR1 DFQATT, CDR2 SNEGSKA (reference sequence). V gene TRBV20-1 combines with J gene TRBJ1-2; D is ambiguous. The receptor was isolated from an adult who was a healthcare worker with PCR-confirmed SARS-CoV-2 infection or an uninfected control (not recorded which). The sequenced sample was whole blood. The CDR3 nucleotides read TGCAGTGCTAGAGCACTTAGGGTGCCGAACTATGGCTACACCTTC. Amino acids: CSARALRVPNYGYTF.